The TCR beta chain under discussion was sequenced for a study of shared clonotypes between healthy human individuals. Study context: A donor's plate count was three for CD4 naive and three for CD4 memory; CD8 naive had two and CD8 memory one. Study-wide results and limits: Around 5.4% of naive CD4 clonotypes were common to a few donors.

Clones were read by immunoSEQ multiplex PCR, and TCRdb kept only the in-frame ones, dropping some. The sample contains some 2.4 million clones, 93% of which appear only once. About this clone itself: The antigen remains undetermined.

The CDR3 contains 16 residues. From germline, CDR1 is SGHNT and CDR2 YYREEE (reference sequence). V shed 2 bases and J shed 0 bases, with 12 bases lying between them. Adult Caucasians living in Nashville, Tennessee made up all of the donors. Investigators divided CD4+ cells into CD45RA+ naive and CD45RA-negative memory subsets. The source of this sequence is a man aged 18 to 35 in good health. Some clones in this sample may be carry-over from other donors' samples. J is TRBJ2-1 and V is TRBV5-4; tentatively, D is TRBD2 (5 bases). Source material: naive CD4+ T cells from PBMCs. Subset indicated: CD45RA+ positively selected. The CDR3 DNA follows: TGTGCCAGCAGCTTATCACTAGACCGCTCCTACAATGAGCAGTTCTTC. Translating it yields CASSLSLDRSYNEQFF.